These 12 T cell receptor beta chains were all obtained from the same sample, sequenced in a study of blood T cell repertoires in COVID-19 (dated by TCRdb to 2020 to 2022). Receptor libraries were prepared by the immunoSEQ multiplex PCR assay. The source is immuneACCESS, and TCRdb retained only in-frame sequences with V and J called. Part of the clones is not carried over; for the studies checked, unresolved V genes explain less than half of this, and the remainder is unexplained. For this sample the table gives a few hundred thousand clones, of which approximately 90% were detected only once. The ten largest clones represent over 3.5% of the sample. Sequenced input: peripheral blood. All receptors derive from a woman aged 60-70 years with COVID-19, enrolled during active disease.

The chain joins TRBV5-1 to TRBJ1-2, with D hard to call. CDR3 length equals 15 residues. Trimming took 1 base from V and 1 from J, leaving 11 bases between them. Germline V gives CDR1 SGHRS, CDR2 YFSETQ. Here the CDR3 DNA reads TGCGCCAGCAGCTTGCGTCCGGGGATTAACTATGGCTACACCTTC. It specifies CASSLRPGINYGYTF.

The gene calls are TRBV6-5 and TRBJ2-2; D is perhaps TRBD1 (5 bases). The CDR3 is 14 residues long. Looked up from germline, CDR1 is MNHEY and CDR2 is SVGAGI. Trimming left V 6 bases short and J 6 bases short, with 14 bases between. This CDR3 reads CASRGIRGPGELFF. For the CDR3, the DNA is TGTGCCAGCAGGGGTATAAGGGGTCCCGGGGAGCTGTTTTTT.

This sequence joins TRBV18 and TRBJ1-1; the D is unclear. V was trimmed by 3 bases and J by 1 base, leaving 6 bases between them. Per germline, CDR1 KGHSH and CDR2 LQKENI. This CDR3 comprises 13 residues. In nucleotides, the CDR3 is TGTGCCAGCTCACCCTTCGGGAACACTGAAGCTTTCTTT. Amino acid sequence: CASSPFGNTEAFF. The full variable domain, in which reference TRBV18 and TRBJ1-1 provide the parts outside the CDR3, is NAGVMQNPRHLVRRRGQEARLRCSPMKGHSHVYWYRQLPEEGLKFMVYLQKENIIDESGMPKERFSAEFPKEGPSILRIQQVVRGDSAAYFCASSPFGNTEAFFGQGTRLTVV.

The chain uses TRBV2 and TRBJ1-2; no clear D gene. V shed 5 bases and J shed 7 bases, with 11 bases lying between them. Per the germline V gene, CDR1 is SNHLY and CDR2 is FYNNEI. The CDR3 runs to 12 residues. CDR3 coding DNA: TGTGCCAGCAGTTGGTTGGGCTCTGGCTACACCTTC. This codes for CASSWLGSGYTF.

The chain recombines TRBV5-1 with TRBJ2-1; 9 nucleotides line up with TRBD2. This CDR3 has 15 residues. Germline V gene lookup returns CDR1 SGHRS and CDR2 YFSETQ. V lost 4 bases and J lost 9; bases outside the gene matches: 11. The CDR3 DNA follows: TGCGCCAGCAGCATCTCCGGGACTAGCTCTGGTGAGCAGTTCTTC. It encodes CASSISGTSSGEQFF.

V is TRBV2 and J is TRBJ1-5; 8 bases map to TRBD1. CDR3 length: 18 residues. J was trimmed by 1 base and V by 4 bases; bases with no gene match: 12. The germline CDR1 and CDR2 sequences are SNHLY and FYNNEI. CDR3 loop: CASSAPDRGVRSNQPQHF. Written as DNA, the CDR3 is TGTGCCAGCAGTGCGCCAGACAGGGGTGTAAGGAGCAATCAGCCCCAGCATTTT. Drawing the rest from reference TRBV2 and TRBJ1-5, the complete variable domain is EPEVTQTPSHQVTQMGQEVILRCVPISNHLYFYWYRQILGQKVEFLVSFYNNEISEKSEIFDDQFSVERPDGSNFTLKIRSTKLEDSAMYFCASSAPDRGVRSNQPQHFGDGTRLSIL.

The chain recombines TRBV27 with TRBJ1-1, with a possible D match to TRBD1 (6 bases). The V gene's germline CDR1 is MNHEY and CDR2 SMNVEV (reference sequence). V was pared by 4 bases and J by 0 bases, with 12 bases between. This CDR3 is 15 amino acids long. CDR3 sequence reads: CASSSGQRMNTEAFF. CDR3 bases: TGTGCCAGCAGTTCAGGACAGAGAATGAACACTGAAGCTTTCTTT.

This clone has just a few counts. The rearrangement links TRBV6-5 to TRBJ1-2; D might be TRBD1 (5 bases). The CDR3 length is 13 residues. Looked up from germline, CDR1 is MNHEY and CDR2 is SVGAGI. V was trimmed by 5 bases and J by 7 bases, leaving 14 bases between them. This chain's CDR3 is CASSPRGIGGYTF. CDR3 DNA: TGTGCCAGCAGTCCTCGGGGGATAGGTGGCTACACCTTC.

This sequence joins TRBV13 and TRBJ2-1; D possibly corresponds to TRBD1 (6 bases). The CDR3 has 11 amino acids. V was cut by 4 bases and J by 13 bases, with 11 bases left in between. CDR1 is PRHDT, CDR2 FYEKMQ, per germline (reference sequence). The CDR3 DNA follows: TGTGCCAGCAGCTCCCGGGACATTCAGTTCTTC. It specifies CASSSRDIQFF. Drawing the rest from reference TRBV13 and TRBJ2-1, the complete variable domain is AAGVIQSPRHLIKEKRETATLKCYPIPRHDTVYWYQQGPGQDPQFLISFYEKMQSDKGSIPDRFSAQQFSDYHSELNMSSLELGDSALYFCASSSRDIQFFGPGTRLTVL.

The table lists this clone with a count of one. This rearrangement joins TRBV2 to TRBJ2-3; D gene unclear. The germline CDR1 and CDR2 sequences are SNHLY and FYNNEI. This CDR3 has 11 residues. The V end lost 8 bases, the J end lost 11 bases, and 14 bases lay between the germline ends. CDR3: CASSSQLRQYF. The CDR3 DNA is TGTGCCAGCTCCAGTCAATTACGGCAGTATTTT.

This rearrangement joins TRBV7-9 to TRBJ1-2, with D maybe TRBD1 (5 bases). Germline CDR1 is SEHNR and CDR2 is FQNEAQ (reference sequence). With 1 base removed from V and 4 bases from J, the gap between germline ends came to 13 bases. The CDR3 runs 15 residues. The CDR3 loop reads CASSLEARESYGYTF. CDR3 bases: TGTGCCAGCAGCTTAGAGGCCAGGGAATCCTATGGCTACACCTTC.

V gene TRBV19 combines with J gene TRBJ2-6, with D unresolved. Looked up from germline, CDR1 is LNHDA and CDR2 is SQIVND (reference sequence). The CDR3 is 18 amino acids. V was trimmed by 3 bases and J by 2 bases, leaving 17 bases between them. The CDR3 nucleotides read TGTGCCAGTAGTATTTCAGGTTTTCCCGTCCCTGGGGCCAACGTCCTGACTTTC. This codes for CASSISGFPVPGANVLTF.